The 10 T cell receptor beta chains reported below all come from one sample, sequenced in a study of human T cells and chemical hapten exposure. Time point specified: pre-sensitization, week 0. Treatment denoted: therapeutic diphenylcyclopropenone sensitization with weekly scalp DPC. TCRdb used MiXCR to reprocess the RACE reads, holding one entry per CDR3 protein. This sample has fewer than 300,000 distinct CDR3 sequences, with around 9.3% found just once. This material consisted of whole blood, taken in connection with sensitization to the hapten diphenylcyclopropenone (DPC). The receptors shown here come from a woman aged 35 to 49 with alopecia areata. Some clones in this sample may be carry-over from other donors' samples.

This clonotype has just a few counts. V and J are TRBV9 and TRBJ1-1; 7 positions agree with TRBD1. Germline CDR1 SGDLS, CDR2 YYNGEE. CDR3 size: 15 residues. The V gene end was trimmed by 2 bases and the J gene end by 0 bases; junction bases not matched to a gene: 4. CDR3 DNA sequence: TGTGCCAGCAGCGTCGAGGGACAGCTGAACACTGAAGCTTTCTTT. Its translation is CASSVEGQLNTEAFF.

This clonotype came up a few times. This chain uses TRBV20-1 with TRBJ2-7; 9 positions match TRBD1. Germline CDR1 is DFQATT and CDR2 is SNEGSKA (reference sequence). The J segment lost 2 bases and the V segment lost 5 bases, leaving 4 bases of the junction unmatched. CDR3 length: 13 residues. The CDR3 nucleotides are TGCAGTGCTCCCCGACAGGGGGCCTACGAGCAGTACTTC. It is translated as CSAPRQGAYEQYF.

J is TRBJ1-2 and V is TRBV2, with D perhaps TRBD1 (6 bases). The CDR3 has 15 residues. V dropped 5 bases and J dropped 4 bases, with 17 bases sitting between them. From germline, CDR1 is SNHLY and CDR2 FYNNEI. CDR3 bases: TGTGCCAGCAGTCAAGGCGGGGGGCGCGGCTATGGCTACACCTTC. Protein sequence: CASSQGGGRGYGYTF.

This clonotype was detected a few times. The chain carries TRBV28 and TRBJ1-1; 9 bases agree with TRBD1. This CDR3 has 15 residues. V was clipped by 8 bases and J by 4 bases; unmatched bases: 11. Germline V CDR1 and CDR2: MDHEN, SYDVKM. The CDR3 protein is CASLIPQGASTEAFF. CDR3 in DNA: TGTGCCAGCCTTATCCCACAGGGGGCTTCCACTGAAGCTTTCTTT.

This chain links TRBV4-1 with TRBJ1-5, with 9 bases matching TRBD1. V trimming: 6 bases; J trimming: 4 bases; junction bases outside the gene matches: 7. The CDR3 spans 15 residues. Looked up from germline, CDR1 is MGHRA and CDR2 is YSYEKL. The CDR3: CASRPAGTGNQPQHF. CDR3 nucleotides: TGCGCCAGCAGGCCAGCCGGGACAGGGAATCAGCCCCAGCATTTT.

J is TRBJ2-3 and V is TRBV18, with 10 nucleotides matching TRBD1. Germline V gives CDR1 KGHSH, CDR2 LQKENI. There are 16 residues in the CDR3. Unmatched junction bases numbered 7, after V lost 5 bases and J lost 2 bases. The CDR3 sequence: CASSIGTGAVTDTQYF. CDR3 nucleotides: TGTGCCAGCTCAATCGGGACAGGGGCGGTCACAGATACGCAGTATTTT.

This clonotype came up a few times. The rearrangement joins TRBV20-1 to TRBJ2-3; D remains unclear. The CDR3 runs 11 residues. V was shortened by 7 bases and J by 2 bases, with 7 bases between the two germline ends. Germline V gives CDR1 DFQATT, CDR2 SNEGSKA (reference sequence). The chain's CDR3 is CSGASTDTQYF. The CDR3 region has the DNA TGCAGTGGAGCGTCCACAGATACGCAGTATTTT.

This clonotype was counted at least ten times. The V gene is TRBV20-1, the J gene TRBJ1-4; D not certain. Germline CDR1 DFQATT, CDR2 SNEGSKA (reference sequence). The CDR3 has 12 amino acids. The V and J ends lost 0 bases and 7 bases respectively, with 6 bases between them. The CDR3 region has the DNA TGCAGTGCTAGAGAATGGGGTGAAAAACTGTTTTTT. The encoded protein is CSAREWGEKLFF.

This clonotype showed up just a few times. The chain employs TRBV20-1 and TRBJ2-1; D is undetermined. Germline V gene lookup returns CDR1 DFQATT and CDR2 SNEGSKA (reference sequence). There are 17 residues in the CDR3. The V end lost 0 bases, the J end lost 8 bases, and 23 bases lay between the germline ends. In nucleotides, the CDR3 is TGCAGTGCTAGAGATTCACTGGGCCCGACCGGGTGGGATGAGCAGTTCTTC. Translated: CSARDSLGPTGWDEQFF.

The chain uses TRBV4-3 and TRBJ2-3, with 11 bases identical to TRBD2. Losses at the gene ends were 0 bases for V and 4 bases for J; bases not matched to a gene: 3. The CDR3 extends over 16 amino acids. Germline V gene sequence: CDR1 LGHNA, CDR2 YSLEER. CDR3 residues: CASSQDTSGSADTQYF. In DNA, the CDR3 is TGCGCCAGCAGCCAAGATACTAGCGGGAGTGCAGATACGCAGTATTTT.